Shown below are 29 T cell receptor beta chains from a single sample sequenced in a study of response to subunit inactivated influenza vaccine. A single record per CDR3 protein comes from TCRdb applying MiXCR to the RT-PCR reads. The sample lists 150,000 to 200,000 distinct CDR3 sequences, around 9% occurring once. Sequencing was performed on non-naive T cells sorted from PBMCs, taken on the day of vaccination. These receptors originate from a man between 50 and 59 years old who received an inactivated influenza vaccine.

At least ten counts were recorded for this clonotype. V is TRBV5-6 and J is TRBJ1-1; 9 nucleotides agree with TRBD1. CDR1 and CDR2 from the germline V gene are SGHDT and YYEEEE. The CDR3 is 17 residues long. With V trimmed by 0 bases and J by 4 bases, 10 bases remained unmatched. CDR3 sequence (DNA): TGTGCCAGCAGCTTGGGACAGACAGGGGGAGGGACCACTGAAGCTTTCTTT. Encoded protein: CASSLGQTGGGTTEAFF.

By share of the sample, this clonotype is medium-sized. CDR3 coding DNA: TGTGCCAGCAGCCAAACGACAGGGGTTGGTCAGCCCCAGCATTTT. It translates to CASSQTTGVGQPQHF. V and J are TRBV4-2 and TRBJ1-5, with 8 positions matching TRBD1. CDR1 and CDR2 from the germline V gene are LGHNA and YNFKEQ. The CDR3 contains 15 residues. The V segment lost 2 bases and the J segment 6 bases; nucleotides outside the gene matches: 6.

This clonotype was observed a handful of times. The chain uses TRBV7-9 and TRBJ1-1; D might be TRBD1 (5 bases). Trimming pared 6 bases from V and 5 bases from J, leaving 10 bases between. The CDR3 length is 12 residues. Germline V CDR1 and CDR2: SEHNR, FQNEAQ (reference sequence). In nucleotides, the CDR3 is TGTGCCAGCAGTCGGGGGTTTACTGAAGCTTTCTTT. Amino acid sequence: CASSRGFTEAFF.

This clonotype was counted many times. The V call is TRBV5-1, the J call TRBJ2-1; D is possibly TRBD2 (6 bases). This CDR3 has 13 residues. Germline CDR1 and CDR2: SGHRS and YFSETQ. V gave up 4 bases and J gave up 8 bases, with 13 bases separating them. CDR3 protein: CASSPRRGDEQFF. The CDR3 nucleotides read TGCGCCAGCAGCCCCAGGCGGGGCGATGAGCAGTTCTTC.

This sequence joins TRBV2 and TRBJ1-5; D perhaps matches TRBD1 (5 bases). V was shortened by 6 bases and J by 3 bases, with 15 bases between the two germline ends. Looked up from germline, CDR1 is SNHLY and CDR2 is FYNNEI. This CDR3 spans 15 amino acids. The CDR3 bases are TGTGCCAGCAGGAAGGATGGGGGAAACAATCAGCCCCAGCATTTT. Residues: CASRKDGGNNQPQHF. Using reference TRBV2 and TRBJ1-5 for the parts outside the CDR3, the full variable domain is EPEVTQTPSHQVTQMGQEVILRCVPISNHLYFYWYRQILGQKVEFLVSFYNNEISEKSEIFDDQFSVERPDGSNFTLKIRSTKLEDSAMYFCASRKDGGNNQPQHFGDGTRLSIL.

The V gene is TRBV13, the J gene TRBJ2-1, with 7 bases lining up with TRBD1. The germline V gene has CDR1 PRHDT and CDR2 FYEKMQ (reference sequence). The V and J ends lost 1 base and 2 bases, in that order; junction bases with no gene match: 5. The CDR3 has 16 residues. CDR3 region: CASSLVGQGAYNEQFF. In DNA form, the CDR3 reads TGTGCCAGCAGCTTAGTGGGCCAGGGGGCCTACAATGAGCAGTTCTTC.

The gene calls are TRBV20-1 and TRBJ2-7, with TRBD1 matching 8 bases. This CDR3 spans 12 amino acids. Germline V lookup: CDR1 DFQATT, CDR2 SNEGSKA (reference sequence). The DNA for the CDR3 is TGCAGGGCCGACAGGGGAACCTACGAGCAGTACTTC. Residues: CRADRGTYEQYF.

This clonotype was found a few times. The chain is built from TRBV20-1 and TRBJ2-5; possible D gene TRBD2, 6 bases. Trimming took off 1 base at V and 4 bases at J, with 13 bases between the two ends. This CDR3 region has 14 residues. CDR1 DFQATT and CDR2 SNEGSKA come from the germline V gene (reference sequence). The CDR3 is CSARGATRGETQYF. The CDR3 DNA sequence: TGCAGTGCTAGAGGAGCGACTAGAGGAGAGACCCAGTACTTC.

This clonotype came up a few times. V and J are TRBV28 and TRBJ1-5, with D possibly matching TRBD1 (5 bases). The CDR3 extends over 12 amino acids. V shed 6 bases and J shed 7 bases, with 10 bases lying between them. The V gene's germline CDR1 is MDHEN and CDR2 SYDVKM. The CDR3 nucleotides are TGTGCCAGCAGCCCGGGGGAGCAGCCCCAGCATTTT. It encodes CASSPGEQPQHF.

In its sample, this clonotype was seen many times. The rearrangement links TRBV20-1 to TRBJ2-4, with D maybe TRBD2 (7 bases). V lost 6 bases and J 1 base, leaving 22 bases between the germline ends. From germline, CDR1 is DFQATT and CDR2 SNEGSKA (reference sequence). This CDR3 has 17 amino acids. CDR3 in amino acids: CSARGTLREAAKNIQYF. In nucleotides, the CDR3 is TGCAGTGCAAGGGGGACTCTCCGGGAGGCGGCCAAAAACATTCAGTACTTC.

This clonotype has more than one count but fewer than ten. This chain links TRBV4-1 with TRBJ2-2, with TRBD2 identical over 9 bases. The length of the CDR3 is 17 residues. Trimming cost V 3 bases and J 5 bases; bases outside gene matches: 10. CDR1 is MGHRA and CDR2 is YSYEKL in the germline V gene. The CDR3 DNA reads TGCGCCAGCAGCCACCAAGGCGGGGGGGCAAGGACCGGGGAGCTGTTTTTT. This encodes CASSHQGGGARTGELFF.

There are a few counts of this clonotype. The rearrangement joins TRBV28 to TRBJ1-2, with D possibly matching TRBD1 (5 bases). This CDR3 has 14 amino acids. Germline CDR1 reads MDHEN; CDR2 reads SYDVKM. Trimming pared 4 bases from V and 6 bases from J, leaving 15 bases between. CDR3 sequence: CASSSLSTVNGYTF. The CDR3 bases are TGTGCCAGCAGTTCTCTCTCGACAGTTAATGGCTACACCTTC.

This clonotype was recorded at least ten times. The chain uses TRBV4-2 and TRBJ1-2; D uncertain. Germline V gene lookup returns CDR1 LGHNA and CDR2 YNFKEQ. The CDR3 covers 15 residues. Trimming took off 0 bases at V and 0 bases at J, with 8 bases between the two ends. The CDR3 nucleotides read TGTGCCAGCAGCCAAGATAAGACACCTAACTATGGCTACACCTTC. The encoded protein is CASSQDKTPNYGYTF.

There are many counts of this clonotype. The CDR3 DNA sequence: TGCGCCAGCAGCTTGGCCTTTGGCAGGGGGCAGGATACGCAGTATTTT. Protein product: CASSLAFGRGQDTQYF. The chain combines TRBV5-1 with TRBJ2-3; TRBD1 matches 8 bases. This CDR3 is 16 amino acids long. Germline CDR1 is SGHRS and CDR2 is YFSETQ. Germline trimming cut 0 bases from V and 6 bases from J; bases unmatched to any gene: 9.

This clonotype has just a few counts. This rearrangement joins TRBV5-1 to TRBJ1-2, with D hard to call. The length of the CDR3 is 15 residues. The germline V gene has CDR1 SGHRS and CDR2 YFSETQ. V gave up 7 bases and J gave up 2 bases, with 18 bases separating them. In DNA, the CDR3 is TGCGCCAGCCGTCCATCGCTTGAGGGAAACTATGGCTACACCTTC. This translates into CASRPSLEGNYGYTF.

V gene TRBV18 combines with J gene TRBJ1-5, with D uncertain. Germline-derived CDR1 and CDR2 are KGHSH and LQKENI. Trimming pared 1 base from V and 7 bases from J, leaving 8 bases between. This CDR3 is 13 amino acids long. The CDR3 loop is CASSPRSEQPQHF. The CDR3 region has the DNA TGTGCCAGCTCACCACGTAGTGAACAGCCCCAGCATTTT.

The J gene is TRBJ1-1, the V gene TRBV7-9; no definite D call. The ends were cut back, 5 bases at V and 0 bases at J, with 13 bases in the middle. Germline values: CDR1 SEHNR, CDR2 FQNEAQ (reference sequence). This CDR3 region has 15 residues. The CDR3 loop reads CASSPSTSMNTEAFF. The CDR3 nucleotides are TGTGCCAGCAGCCCCTCGACAAGCATGAACACTGAAGCTTTCTTT.

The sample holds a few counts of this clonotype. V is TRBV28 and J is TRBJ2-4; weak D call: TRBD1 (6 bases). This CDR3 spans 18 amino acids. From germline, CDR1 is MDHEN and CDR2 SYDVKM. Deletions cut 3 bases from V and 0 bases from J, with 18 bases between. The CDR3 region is CASSFLETRGLAKNIQYF. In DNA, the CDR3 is TGTGCCAGCAGTTTCCTCGAGACCAGGGGTCTAGCCAAAAACATTCAGTACTTC.

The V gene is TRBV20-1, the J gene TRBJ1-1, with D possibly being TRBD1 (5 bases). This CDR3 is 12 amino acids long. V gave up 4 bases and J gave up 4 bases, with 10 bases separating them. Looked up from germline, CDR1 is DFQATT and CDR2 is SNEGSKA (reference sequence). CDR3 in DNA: TGCAGTGCTATCCAGGGACTCACTGAAGCTTTCTTT. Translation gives CSAIQGLTEAFF.

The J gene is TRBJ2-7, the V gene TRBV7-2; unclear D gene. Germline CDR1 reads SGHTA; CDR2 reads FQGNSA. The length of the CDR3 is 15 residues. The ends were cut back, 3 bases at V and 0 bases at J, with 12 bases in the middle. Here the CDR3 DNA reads TGTGCCAGCAGCTTTTTGGCCGTCAGCTCCTACGAGCAGTACTTC. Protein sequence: CASSFLAVSSYEQYF.

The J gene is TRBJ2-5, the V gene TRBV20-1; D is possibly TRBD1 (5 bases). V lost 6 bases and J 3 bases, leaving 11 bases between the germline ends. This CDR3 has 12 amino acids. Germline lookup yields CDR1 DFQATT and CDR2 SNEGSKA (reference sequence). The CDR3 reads CSAYGQEETQYF. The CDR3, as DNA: TGCAGTGCATACGGACAAGAAGAGACCCAGTACTTC.

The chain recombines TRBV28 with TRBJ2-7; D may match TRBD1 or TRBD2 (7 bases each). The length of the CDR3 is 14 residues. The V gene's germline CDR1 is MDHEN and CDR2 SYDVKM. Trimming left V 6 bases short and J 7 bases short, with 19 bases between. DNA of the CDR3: TGTGCCAGCAGCCCGACAGGGAGGGTTCGGGAGCAGTACTTC. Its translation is CASSPTGRVREQYF.

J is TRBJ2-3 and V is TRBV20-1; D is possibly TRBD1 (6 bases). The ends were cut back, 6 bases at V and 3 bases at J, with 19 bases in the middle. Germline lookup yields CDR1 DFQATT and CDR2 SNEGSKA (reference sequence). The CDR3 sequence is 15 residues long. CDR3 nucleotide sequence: TGCAGTGCGAGGCGGGCAAGGGGGATGACAGATACGCAGTATTTT. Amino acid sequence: CSARRARGMTDTQYF.

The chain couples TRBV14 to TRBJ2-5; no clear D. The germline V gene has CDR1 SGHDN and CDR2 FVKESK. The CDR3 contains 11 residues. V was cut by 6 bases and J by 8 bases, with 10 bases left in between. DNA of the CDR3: TGTGCCAGCAGTCGCTGGGCTACCCAGTACTTC. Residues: CASSRWATQYF.

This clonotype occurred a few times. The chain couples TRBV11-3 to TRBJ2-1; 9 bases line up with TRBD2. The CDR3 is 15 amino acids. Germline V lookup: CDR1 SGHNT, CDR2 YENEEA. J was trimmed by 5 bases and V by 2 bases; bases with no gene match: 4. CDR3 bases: TGTGCCAGCAGCTTAAGGTCTAGCGGGAACAATGAGCAGTTCTTC. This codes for CASSLRSSGNNEQFF.

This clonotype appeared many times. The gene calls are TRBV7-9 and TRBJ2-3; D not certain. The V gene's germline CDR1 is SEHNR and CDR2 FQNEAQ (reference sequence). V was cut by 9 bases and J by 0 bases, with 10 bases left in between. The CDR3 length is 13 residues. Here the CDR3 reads CASVWGSTDTQYF. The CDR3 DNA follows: TGTGCCAGTGTTTGGGGTAGCACAGATACGCAGTATTTT.

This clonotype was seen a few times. The CDR3 sequence is CASSAQQGVDTIYF. In DNA, the CDR3 is TGTGCCAGCAGCGCCCAACAGGGGGTTGACACCATATATTTT. The chain recombines TRBV7-9 with TRBJ1-3; TRBD1 matches 8 bases. Germline V CDR1 and CDR2: SEHNR, FQNEAQ (reference sequence). This CDR3 is 14 amino acids long. Germline trimming cut 5 bases from V and 8 bases from J; bases unmatched to any gene: 8.

The CDR3, as DNA: TGTGCCAGCAGCTTAGCTCCAAGTTTAACCCACACCTACGAGCAGTACTTC. Translating gives CASSLAPSLTHTYEQYF. The V gene is TRBV11-2, the J gene TRBJ2-7; D remains unclear. Trimming removed 1 base at V and 2 bases at J, with 18 bases between. The CDR3 runs to 17 residues. Per germline, CDR1 SGHAT and CDR2 FQNNGV.

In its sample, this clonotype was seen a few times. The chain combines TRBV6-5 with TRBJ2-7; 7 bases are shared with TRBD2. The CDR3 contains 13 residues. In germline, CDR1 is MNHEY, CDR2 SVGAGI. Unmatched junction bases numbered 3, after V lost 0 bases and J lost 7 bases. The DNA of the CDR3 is TGTGCCAGCAGTTACTCGCTGGGGGGGGAGCAGTACTTC. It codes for CASSYSLGGEQYF.